The T cell receptor beta chain under discussion was sequenced for a study of cytomegalovirus exposure and HLA in healthy donors. In the study overall: Inside one of the first data releases sat some 93 million unique TCRs taken from HLA-typed donors.

Points from the study as a whole: The authors later found TCR association rates varying by HLA locus, with DRB1 most and HLA-C fewest. When presence/absence was analysed, sequencing depth was taken to be roughly uniform across donors.

The PCR ran on 60 Vbeta and 13 Jbeta primers. The protocol was immunoSEQ multiplex PCR, while the TCRdb copy is restricted to in-frame clones and leaves out a portion. The sample holds 200,000 or so clones, around 80% seen once. Details on this clone: Its antigen is not identified.

The sample consisted of PBMCs. This TCR came from a boy younger than 10 in good health and CMV-seronegative.

CDR3 sequence: CASSVGQGPREAFF. The CDR3 coding sequence is TGTGCCAGCAGCGTCGGACAGGGGCCCCGTGAAGCTTTCTTT. This chain links TRBV5-4 with TRBJ1-1; 9 nucleotides match TRBD1. CDR3 length: 14 residues. The J segment lost 7 bases and the V segment lost 4 bases, leaving 8 bases of the junction unmatched. Germline V gene sequence: CDR1 SGHNT, CDR2 YYREEE (reference sequence).